The clone carrying this TCR beta chain was found a few times. What it binds is not known. TCRdb reprocessed the RT-PCR reads with MiXCR, giving one entry per CDR3 protein. The sample consists of about 190,000 distinct CDR3 sequences, around an eighth of them appearing once. This sample is drawn from a study of response to subunit inactivated influenza vaccine. Study-level points and caveats: Seasonal influenza vaccination, on each occasion, was suggested by the authors to recruit few new T cells.

This CDR3 region has 15 residues. Losses at the gene ends were 1 base for V and 4 bases for J; bases not matched to a gene: 5. Germline V gene sequence: CDR1 SGHRS, CDR2 YFSETQ. The clonotype originates from a man over 45 who received an inactivated influenza vaccine. The input for sequencing was CD8+ T cells sorted from PBMCs, taken 4 to 6 days after vaccination. The genes are TRBV5-1 and TRBJ2-3; 8 bases align to TRBD2. The CDR3 spells CASSLTSGHPDTQYF. For the CDR3, the DNA is TGCGCCAGCAGCTTGACTAGCGGTCACCCAGATACGCAGTATTTT.